The entry below gives a single T cell receptor beta chain sequence along with its context. This specimen comes from a study of OX40 agonist ivuxolimab in advanced cancers. Study details: Patient treatment consisted of intravenous ivuxolimab administration every 2 weeks at 0.01 to 10 mg/kg.

Clones were sequenced by immunoSEQ multiplex PCR, and TCRdb holds only the in-frame ones, with some missing. The sample shows some 85,000 clones, over 75% of them seen only once. The CDR3 runs to 15 residues. The sequencing here drew on CD4+ or CD8+ T cells sorted from blood, taken in a trial of the OX40 agonist ivuxolimab. This chain links TRBV12-2 with TRBJ1-2; the DNA was not compared with TRBD1, the D call given in the table. TRBV12-2 is tagged as a pseudogene. The receptor was derived from an adult with an advanced solid tumor such as melanoma, head and neck, liver or kidney cancer. CDR3: CASRLHWTGHYGYTF. DNA of the CDR3: TGTGCAAGTCGCTTACATTGGACAGGTCATTATGGCTACACCTTC.